A selection of T cell receptor beta chains follows, all from one sample in a study of control samples from healthy donors and cancer patients. Data came from immunoSEQ multiplex PCR; TCRdb stores just in-frame clones and leaves some out. The sample lists 80,000 to 100,000 clones, 80% to 95% occurring once. Sequenced input: blood. These receptors all stem from a human donor in good health. The donor label of this sample is uncertain. Both conserved end residues are part of each CDR3. D genes are given only for firm matches. Where a row states a size, it is once, few, many or the class of an expanded clone; other rows omit it.

abundance | j_gene | d_gene | v_gene | CDR3aa
NA | TRBJ1-2 | NA | TRBV12-3/TRBV12-4 | CASSLSGGYGYTF
NA | TRBJ2-2 | TRBD1 | TRBV3-1/TRBV3-2 | CASRNRGANTGELFF
once | TRBJ1-1 | TRBD1 | TRBV6-5 | CASWDSQAFF
NA | TRBJ2-5 | NA | TRBV28 | CASSPNIGPQETQYF
few | TRBJ2-4 | NA | TRBV29-1 | CSVGQPRGAAKNIQYF
NA | TRBJ1-6 | NA | TRBV5-1 | CASSGDSNSPLHF
once | TRBJ2-1 | NA | TRBV6-5 | CASSTGLKWFF
NA | TRBJ1-1 | NA | TRBV5-5 | CASSFGRPNTEAFF
NA | TRBJ2-7 | NA | TRBV19 | CASSLEGRSYEQYF
NA | TRBJ1-3 | NA | TRBV10-1 | CATRADGTIYF
NA | TRBJ2-3 | NA | TRBV9 | CASSDTRGDTQYF
NA | TRBJ1-5 | NA | TRBV10-3 | CAISLDMGNQPQHF
once | TRBJ1-1 | NA | TRBV19 | CASSIGRSGWGEAFF
NA | TRBJ2-1 | NA | TRBV24-1 | CATSDRTWDYNEQFF
NA | TRBJ2-1 | NA | TRBV6-5 | CASNVELYNEQFF
NA | TRBJ2-7 | TRBD2 | TRBV4-2 | CASSQDNGGIIYEQYF
NA | TRBJ1-5 | NA | TRBV5-5 | CASSLVGLGNQPQHF